These 29 T cell receptor beta chains were all obtained from the same sample, sequenced in a study of PD-1 blockade in classical Hodgkin lymphoma. Regarding time point: cycle 4 day 1 (C4D1), after 6 weeks of nivolumab. Each of the patients experienced relapse following autologous stem cell transplantation, and their brentuximab vedotin exposure differed. Assay: immunoSEQ multiplex PCR; the TCRdb copy retains only in-frame clones and omits some. The sample carries 100,000 or so clones, roughly 87% recorded once. The sample here was peripheral blood mononuclear cells (PBMCs), taken before the fourth cycle of nivolumab. Receptors were obtained from a human donor with classical Hodgkin lymphoma.

V gene TRBV11-2 combines with J gene TRBJ2-4; D uncertain. V lost 1 base and J lost 0, with 7 bases in between. The germline V gene encodes CDR1 SGHAT and CDR2 FQNNGV. CDR3 size: 15 residues. The CDR3 DNA is TGTGCCAGCAGCTTAGTAGTCCCAGCCAAAAACATTCAGTACTTC. This encodes CASSLVVPAKNIQYF.

The gene calls are TRBV29-1 and TRBJ2-7; TRBD1 agrees at 7 bases. The CDR3 consists of 11 residues. V lost 7 bases and J lost 5; bases outside the gene matches: 5. CDR1 is SQVTM and CDR2 is ANQGSEA in the germline V gene. CDR3 region: CSGGQINEQYF. DNA for the CDR3: TGCAGCGGGGGACAGATTAACGAGCAGTACTTC.

V is TRBV29-1 and J is TRBJ2-1; D remains ambiguous. Trimming removed 0 bases at V and 4 bases at J, with 10 bases between. The CDR3 consists of 14 residues. From germline, CDR1 is SQVTM and CDR2 ANQGSEA. This CDR3 reads CSVEEITRYNEQFF. In DNA, the CDR3 is TGCAGCGTTGAAGAGATTACGAGGTACAATGAGCAGTTCTTC.

This rearrangement joins TRBV29-1 to TRBJ2-5; D might be TRBD2 (6 bases). This CDR3 region has 16 residues. The germline gives CDR1 SQVTM, CDR2 ANQGSEA. CDR3 sequence reads: CSSTVGGASPGETQYF. CDR3 DNA sequence: TGCAGTTCAACGGTAGGAGGGGCATCTCCTGGAGAGACCCAGTACTTC.

The rearrangement uses TRBV9 and TRBJ1-4; no clear D. CDR3 length: 13 amino acids. The V end lost 2 bases, the J end lost 8 bases, and 10 bases lay between the germline ends. Germline V lookup: CDR1 SGDLS, CDR2 YYNGEE. The chain's CDR3 is CASSVRPGEKLFF. The CDR3 coding sequence is TGTGCCAGCAGCGTGAGACCGGGGGAAAAACTGTTTTTT.

V and J are TRBV29-1 and TRBJ1-1; D is uncertain. This CDR3 comprises 11 residues. CDR1 and CDR2 (germline): SQVTM, ANQGSEA. Trimming cost V 7 bases and J 5 bases, with 11 bases left between them. In nucleotides, the CDR3 is TGCAGCGGGGCCCGGGAGACTGAAGCTTTCTTT. It codes for CSGARETEAFF.

The chain has TRBV29-1 and TRBJ1-1, with D tentatively TRBD1 (6 bases). Trimming left V 6 bases short and J 12 bases short, with 20 bases between. The CDR3 extends over 12 amino acids. The germline V gene has CDR1 SQVTM and CDR2 ANQGSEA. For the CDR3, the DNA is TGCAGCGTCCTTACCCCCTCGAGGGGGACTTTCTTT. Protein: CSVLTPSRGTFF.

This clone was seen once. J is TRBJ2-7 and V is TRBV5-1, with 11 nucleotides matching TRBD2. CDR1 is SGHRS, CDR2 YFSETQ, per germline. Trimming removed 4 bases from V and 2 bases from J; junction bases left unmatched: 5. The length of the CDR3 is 15 residues. The CDR3 nucleotides read TGCGCCAGCAGCCCGGGACTAGCGGAAGCCTACGAGCAGTACTTC. This translates into CASSPGLAEAYEQYF.

V and J are TRBV27 and TRBJ1-5, with D tentatively TRBD1 (5 bases). The CDR3 spans 13 residues. Trimming stripped 5 bases from V and 7 bases from J, with 12 bases between. Germline V gene sequence: CDR1 MNHEY, CDR2 SMNVEV (reference sequence). The CDR3 DNA reads as TGTGCCAGCAGTACCAGGGAAGGGCAGCCCCAGCATTTT. It translates to CASSTREGQPQHF.

V and J are TRBV27 and TRBJ2-7; tentative D call: TRBD1 (6 bases). Germline V gene data show CDR1 as MNHEY and CDR2 as SMNVEV (reference sequence). The CDR3 totals 15 residues. With 5 bases removed from V and 0 bases from J, the gap between germline ends came to 14 bases. The CDR3 sequence: CASSPSRTASYEQYF. The CDR3 bases are TGTGCCAGCAGTCCCTCTAGGACAGCCTCCTACGAGCAGTACTTC.

The rearrangement links TRBV20-1 to TRBJ2-7; D not resolved. This CDR3 has 11 amino acids. The germline V gene encodes CDR1 DFQATT and CDR2 SNEGSKA (reference sequence). Trimming left V 6 bases short and J 5 bases short, with 11 bases between. The CDR3 is CSAEVLNEQYF. The CDR3 DNA is TGCAGTGCCGAAGTTTTGAACGAGCAGTACTTC.

The table lists this clone with a count of one. The chain links TRBV5-8 to TRBJ2-2; the D is unclear. The V and J ends lost 3 bases and 7 bases respectively, with 7 bases between them. Germline-derived CDR1 and CDR2 are SGHTS and YDEGEE. The CDR3 loop spans 12 amino acids. The CDR3 reads CASSSFIGELFF. For the CDR3, the DNA is TGTGCCAGCAGCTCGTTCATCGGGGAGCTGTTTTTT.

This chain connects TRBV29-1 to TRBJ2-1, with TRBD2 identical over 12 bases. Trimming cost V 4 bases and J 6 bases; bases outside gene matches: 4. Germline V gene sequence: CDR1 SQVTM, CDR2 ANQGSEA. This CDR3 region has 14 residues. The CDR3 sequence is CSVGTSGILNEQFF. The CDR3, as DNA: TGCAGCGTTGGGACTAGCGGGATTCTCAATGAGCAGTTCTTC.

The chain is built from TRBV19 and TRBJ2-1; D uncertain. Between the trimmed V and J ends, which lost 1 base and 12 bases, there was a span of 16 bases. There are 14 residues in the CDR3. Germline CDR1 is LNHDA and CDR2 is SQIVND (reference sequence). CDR3 protein: CASSIAGSIGLQFF. CDR3 DNA: TGTGCCAGTAGTATAGCCGGAAGCATCGGGTTGCAGTTCTTC.

This clone has a single count. This sequence joins TRBV10-3 and TRBJ1-2; TRBD1 aligns across 8 bases. This CDR3 region has 16 residues. V lost 3 bases and J lost 4; bases outside the gene matches: 10. Germline CDR1 is ENHRY and CDR2 is SYGVKD. CDR3 DNA sequence: TGTGCCATCAGTGAAAACGACAGGGGAAGCTTCTATGGCTACACCTTC. Amino acids: CAISENDRGSFYGYTF.

The chain joins TRBV2 to TRBJ2-7; possible D gene TRBD2, 5 bases. The ends were cut back, 1 base at V and 4 bases at J, with 14 bases in the middle. Germline CDR1 and CDR2: SNHLY and FYNNEI. This CDR3 is 15 amino acids long. The CDR3 coding sequence is TGTGCCAGCAGTGAAGAGAGCGGCCTCGTTTACGAGCAGTACTTC. Its translation: CASSEESGLVYEQYF.

The chain carries TRBV6-5 and TRBJ2-7, with 7 bases lining up with TRBD1. Looked up from germline, CDR1 is MNHEY and CDR2 is SVGAGI. This CDR3 is 15 amino acids long. V shed 6 bases and J 3 bases; nucleotides not matched to a gene: 11. CDR3 protein: CASRAIQRGLYEQYF. For the CDR3, the DNA is TGTGCCAGCAGAGCCATCCAGAGGGGGCTCTACGAGCAGTACTTC.

This clone was seen only a few times. The V and J genes are TRBV18 and TRBJ2-1; D is uncertain. This CDR3 is 12 amino acids long. The V gene's germline CDR1 is KGHSH and CDR2 LQKENI. Trimming pared 3 bases from V and 8 bases from J, leaving 8 bases between. CDR3 sequence reads: CASSPVRYEQFF. The CDR3 DNA reads TGTGCCAGCTCACCGGTGAGGTATGAGCAGTTCTTC.

The gene calls are TRBV27 and TRBJ1-5, with D perhaps TRBD1 (6 bases). The V end was cut by 5 bases, the J end by 7 bases, with 18 bases between. CDR3 length: 15 residues. The germline V gene encodes CDR1 MNHEY and CDR2 SMNVEV (reference sequence). The CDR3 loop is CASSPRGWPDQPQHF. Here the CDR3 DNA reads TGTGCCAGCAGTCCAAGGGGGTGGCCGGACCAGCCCCAGCATTTT.

The gene calls are TRBV5-1 and TRBJ2-5; 8 bases line up with TRBD1. Looked up from germline, CDR1 is SGHRS and CDR2 is YFSETQ. The CDR3 runs to 15 residues. V was clipped by 3 bases and J by 4 bases; unmatched bases: 8. DNA of the CDR3: TGCGCCAGCAGCTCAACCATGACAGGGGTAGAGACCCAGTACTTC. It translates to CASSSTMTGVETQYF.

The J gene is TRBJ2-7, the V gene TRBV19, with 7 bases aligning to TRBD1. Germline-derived CDR1 and CDR2 are LNHDA and SQIVND (reference sequence). J was trimmed by 4 bases and V by 9 bases; bases with no gene match: 9. The CDR3 sequence is 13 residues long. The chain's CDR3 is CARETGTDYEQYF. The DNA for the CDR3 is TGTGCCAGAGAAACCGGGACAGATTACGAGCAGTACTTC.

The rearrangement links TRBV15 to TRBJ1-1, with a tentative D call TRBD1 (5 bases). V was trimmed by 5 bases and J by 7 bases, leaving 20 bases between them. The CDR3 sequence is 15 residues long. CDR1 LNHNV and CDR2 YYDKDF come from the germline V gene (reference sequence). CDR3 amino acids: CATSFLGGGANEAFF. CDR3 coding DNA: TGTGCCACCAGCTTCCTCGGTGGGGGAGCGAATGAAGCTTTCTTT.

This chain connects TRBV7-2 to TRBJ2-1, with D maybe TRBD2 (5 bases). Germline assignment: CDR1 SGHTA and CDR2 FQGNSA. The CDR3 length is 15 residues. Deletions cut 0 bases from V and 3 bases from J, with 9 bases between. The CDR3 sequence is CASSLASGGYNEQFF. CDR3 DNA: TGTGCCAGCAGCTTAGCGAGCGGTGGCTACAATGAGCAGTTCTTC. The entire variable domain, with the rest obtained from reference TRBV7-2 and TRBJ2-1, is as follows: GAGVSQSPSNKVTEKGKDVELRCDPISGHTALYWYRQSLGQGLEFLIYFQGNSAPDKSGLPSDRFSAERTGGSVSTLTIQRTQQEDSAVYLCASSLASGGYNEQFFGPGTRLTVL.

The genes are TRBV6-1 and TRBJ1-2, with a possible D match to TRBD1 (5 bases). The CDR3 totals 16 residues. Germline-derived CDR1 and CDR2 are MNHNS and SASEGT. Trimming cost V 4 bases and J 4 bases, with 19 bases left between them. The CDR3 here is CASSVQEGITFYGYTF. The CDR3 bases are TGTGCCAGCAGTGTTCAAGAGGGGATTACGTTCTATGGCTACACCTTC.

The gene calls are TRBV18 and TRBJ1-2; D not resolved. V was pared by 0 bases and J by 4 bases, with 6 bases between. Per the germline V gene, CDR1 is KGHSH and CDR2 is LQKENI. This CDR3 comprises 13 residues. The CDR3 DNA sequence: TGTGCCAGCTCACCACCGAGTTTCTATGGCTACACCTTC. Protein: CASSPPSFYGYTF.

The V call is TRBV19, the J call TRBJ1-5, with 10 bases identical to TRBD1. The germline CDR1 and CDR2 sequences are LNHDA and SQIVND (reference sequence). Trimming at V came to 7 bases and at J to 3 bases, leaving 9 bases not matched to a gene. The CDR3 has 16 amino acids. Here the CDR3 reads CASTFRDRGANQPQHF. Here the CDR3 DNA reads TGTGCCAGTACATTTCGGGACAGGGGTGCCAATCAGCCCCAGCATTTT.

The rearrangement uses TRBV5-1 and TRBJ2-5; no clear D gene. This CDR3 has 12 amino acids. CDR1 is SGHRS, CDR2 YFSETQ, per germline. V was shortened by 5 bases and J by 5 bases, with 10 bases between the two germline ends. The CDR3 coding sequence is TGCGCCAGCAGTATCGCTACGGAGACCCAGTACTTC. Translating gives CASSIATETQYF.

This clone was detected once. In DNA form, the CDR3 reads TGTGCCAGCGCCCGGGACAGGAACACCGGGGAGCTGTTTTTT. Protein product: CASARDRNTGELFF. The chain carries TRBV2 and TRBJ2-2, with 7 nucleotides matching TRBD1. Germline-derived CDR1 and CDR2 are SNHLY and FYNNEI. The CDR3 sequence is 14 residues long. Losses at the gene ends were 8 bases for V and 1 base for J; bases not matched to a gene: 4.

The chain uses TRBV6-1 and TRBJ2-2, with TRBD1 identical over 10 bases. CDR1 is MNHNS and CDR2 is SASEGT in the germline V gene. CDR3 size: 16 residues. With V trimmed by 4 bases and J by 6 bases, 8 bases remained unmatched. CDR3 amino acids: CASSARQGAFAGELFF. The CDR3 bases are TGTGCCAGCAGTGCGCGACAGGGGGCGTTTGCCGGGGAGCTGTTTTTT.